The rows below give T cell receptor beta chains drawn from one sample of a study of regulatory T cells in long-lasting Graves disease. TCRdb itself ran the multiplex PCR reads through MiXCR, one entry per CDR3 protein. The data contain more than 300,000 distinct CDR3 sequences, over 9.5% of them singletons. These data also featured in a second study, about T cells in Graves' hyperthyroidism and ophthalmopathy.

The sample consisted of peripheral blood mononuclear cells (PBMCs), taken at new diagnosis, from a patient treated with antithyroid drugs. These receptors came from a woman between 18 and 29 years old with Graves disease. CDR3s include the opening cysteine and the closing phenylalanine or tryptophan. Fields, in order: D gene, V gene, J gene, clone size, CDR3 DNA, CDR3 protein. The D gene is left open where the match is weak. A clone size is listed for some rows: how often the clone was seen (once, few, many), or a class if it is expanded.

NA,TRBV7-9,TRBJ1-1,many,TGCGCCAGCAGCTTGATGGCCGGGACTGAAGCTTTCTTT,CASSLMAGTEAFF
TRBD2,TRBV7-6,TRBJ2-7,many,TGTGCCAGCAGCTCTATTACAACACTAGCGGGATCGGAAGAGCAGTACTTC,CASSSITTLAGSEEQYF
NA,TRBV15,TRBJ1-1,many,TGTGCCACCAGCAGTATTATCGGACAGAGAGCTTTCTTT,CATSSIIGQRAFF
NA,TRBV20-1,TRBJ2-1,NA,TGCAGTCCTAGGGGGGGGAATGAGCAGTTCTTC,CSPRGGNEQFF
NA,TRBV6-1,TRBJ2-2,many,TGTGCCAGCGGCCTGCCAGGGGACACCGGGGAGCTGTTTTTT,CASGLPGDTGELFF
TRBD1,TRBV6-2/TRBV6-3,TRBJ1-3,few,TGTGCCAGCAGTAAACGACAGGGCTCTGGAAACACCATATATTTT,CASSKRQGSGNTIYF
TRBD2,TRBV19,TRBJ2-3,NA,TGTGCCAGTAGTATAGATGGACTAGCGGGAGATACAGATACGCAGTATTTT,CASSIDGLAGDTDTQYF
NA,TRBV20-1,TRBJ2-1,many,TGCAGTGCTAGGTCTTTCGGGGGTCGGGACAATGAGCAGTTCTTC,CSARSFGGRDNEQFF
NA,TRBV20-1,TRBJ1-6,many,TGCAGTGCTAGATTAGCAGTCGGTTCACCCCTCCACTTT,CSARLAVGSPLHF
TRBD2,TRBV20-1,TRBJ2-5,many,TGCAGTGCCATCTCGGGGACTAGCCGCGAGACCCAGTACTTC,CSAISGTSRETQYF
TRBD2,TRBV20-1,TRBJ2-3,NA,TGCAGTGCTACTATTCTAGCGGCCCTCACAGATACGCAGTATTTT,CSATILAALTDTQYF
NA,TRBV14,TRBJ1-1,few,TGTGCCAGCAGCCCTTACAGGTACACTGAAGCTTTCTTT,CASSPYRYTEAFF
NA,TRBV7-9,TRBJ1-4,many,TGTGCCAGCAGCCCGGGTCCAGGTGGCGTTTTGTTTTTT,CASSPGPGGVLFF
TRBD1,TRBV28,TRBJ2-5,many,TGTGCCAGCAGCCCGGACAGGATGGAGACCCAGTACTTC,CASSPDRMETQYF
NA,TRBV18,TRBJ1-1,many,TGTGCCAGCTCACCATTTGTACAGGGTGGGACTGAAGCTTTCTTT,CASSPFVQGGTEAFF
NA,TRBV5-1,TRBJ2-3,many,TGCGCCAGCAGCGCCCAAGGGGGGCAGGCAGATACGCAGTATTTT,CASSAQGGQADTQYF
TRBD2,TRBV20-1,TRBJ2-1,many,TGCAGTGCTGCTAGCGGCGCCGTTGCTCACAATGAGCAGTTCTTC,CSAASGAVAHNEQFF
NA,TRBV4-3,TRBJ1-3,few,TGCGCCAGCAGCCAAGTGCTTCAACCAGGCCCTGGAAACACCATATATTTT,CASSQVLQPGPGNTIYF
TRBD1,TRBV20-1,TRBJ2-1,many,TGCAGTGCTAGGCGACAGGGGGCAATCGATGAGCAGTTCTTC,CSARRQGAIDEQFF
NA,TRBV4-1,TRBJ2-1,NA,TGCGCCAGCAGCCAAGATAGCGAGACAGGAAGATACAATGAGCAGTTCTTC,CASSQDSETGRYNEQFF
TRBD1,TRBV5-4,TRBJ1-1,many,TGTGCCAGCATTCGTGACAGGGCGAACACTGAAGCTTTCTTT,CASIRDRANTEAFF
NA,TRBV15,TRBJ1-6,many,TGTGCCACCAGCAGAGTCGGAAGCTCCTATAATTCACCCCTCCACTTT,CATSRVGSSYNSPLHF
NA,TRBV7-2,TRBJ2-1,NA,TGTGCCAGCAGCTGGGGGCAAAATGAGCAGTTCTTC,CASSWGQNEQFF
NA,TRBV20-1,TRBJ2-7,many,TGCAGTGCTAGTTTCCTTGACCCCAGGGGACTATTCTACGAGCAGTACTTC,CSASFLDPRGLFYEQYF
NA,TRBV7-9,TRBJ1-2,many,TGTGCCAGCAGCTTAAGAGAGGCGGCACCCTATGGCTACACCTTC,CASSLREAAPYGYTF
TRBD1,TRBV19,TRBJ1-2,NA,TGTGCCAGTAGTCGGGGACAGGGGGTCTATGGCTACACCTTC,CASSRGQGVYGYTF
NA,TRBV19,TRBJ2-7,once,TGTGCCAGTAGTATAGTGCTGCTCCCGGCAGGTCTTAACGAGCAGTACTTC,CASSIVLLPAGLNEQYF
NA,TRBV29-1,TRBJ1-2,few,TGCAGCGTTGAAGATTGGATAGGTGCTAACTATGGCTACACCTTC,CSVEDWIGANYGYTF
NA,TRBV4-3,TRBJ2-3,few,TGCGCCAGCAGCCAAGATCGGGGGCTCAGCACAGATACGCAGTATTTT,CASSQDRGLSTDTQYF
NA,TRBV6-1,TRBJ2-2,many,TGTGCCACCCACTACACCGGGGAGCTGTTTTTT,CATHYTGELFF
NA,TRBV7-3,TRBJ2-7,NA,TGTGCCAGCAGCTTAACGCGGAGCGCCAGCGGCTTGTACGAGCAGTACTTC,CASSLTRSASGLYEQYF
TRBD2,TRBV28,TRBJ2-7,many,TGTGCCAGCAGTTTACCCGGACTAGCGGCCCAGCAGTACTTC,CASSLPGLAAQQYF
TRBD1,TRBV4-3,TRBJ2-2,NA,TGCGCCAGCAGCCACACTATGGGACAGACTAAGAACACCGGGGAGCTGTTTTTT,CASSHTMGQTKNTGELFF
NA,TRBV27,TRBJ2-1,many,TGTGCCAGCAGTTTATCTGCTGGGAACAATGAGCAGTTCTTC,CASSLSAGNNEQFF